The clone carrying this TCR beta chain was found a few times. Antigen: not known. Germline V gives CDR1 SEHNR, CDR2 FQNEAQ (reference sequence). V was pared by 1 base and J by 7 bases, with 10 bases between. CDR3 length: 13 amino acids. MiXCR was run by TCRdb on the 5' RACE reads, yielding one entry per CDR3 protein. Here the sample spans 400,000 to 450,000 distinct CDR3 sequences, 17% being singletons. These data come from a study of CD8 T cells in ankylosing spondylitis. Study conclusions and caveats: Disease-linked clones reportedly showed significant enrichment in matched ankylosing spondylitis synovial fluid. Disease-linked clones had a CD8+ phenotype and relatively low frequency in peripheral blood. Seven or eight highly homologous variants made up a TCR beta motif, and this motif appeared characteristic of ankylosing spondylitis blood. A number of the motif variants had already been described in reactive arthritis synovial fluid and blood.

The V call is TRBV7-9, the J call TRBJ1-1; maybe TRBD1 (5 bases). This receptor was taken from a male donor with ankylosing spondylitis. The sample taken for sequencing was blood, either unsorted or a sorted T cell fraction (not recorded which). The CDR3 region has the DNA TGTGCCAGCAGCTTAGATCGGCAGGGTGAAGCTTTCTTT. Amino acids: CASSLDRQGEAFF. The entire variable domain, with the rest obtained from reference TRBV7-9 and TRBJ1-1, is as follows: DTGVSQNPRHKITKRGQNVTFRCDPISEHNRLYWYRQTLGQGPEFLTYFQNEAQLEKSRLLSDRFSAERPKGSFSTLEIQRTEQGDSAMYLCASSLDRQGEAFFGQGTRLTVV.